One and the same sample provided the 21 T cell receptor beta chains below, sequenced in a study of shared clonotypes between healthy human individuals. Produced via immunoSEQ multiplex PCR; TCRdb's table is partial and in-frame only. Of millions of clones listed, more than 90% are singletons. Sequenced: naive CD4+ T cells sorted from blood. Subset noted: CD45RA+ positively selected. The receptors shown here come from a man between 18 and 29 years old in good health.

The chain couples TRBV5-4 to TRBJ2-3; D is possibly TRBD1 (6 bases). Germline CDR1 and CDR2: SGHNT and YYREEE (reference sequence). V lost 3 bases and J 2 bases, leaving 10 bases between the germline ends. The CDR3 contains 14 residues. CDR3 sequence: CASSWDTNTDTQYF. The CDR3, as DNA: TGTGCCAGCAGCTGGGACACAAACACAGATACGCAGTATTTT.

The chain uses TRBV11-2 and TRBJ2-1, with D possibly matching TRBD2 (7 bases). CDR1 SGHAT and CDR2 FQNNGV come from the germline V gene. The CDR3 runs 15 residues. V was pared by 0 bases and J by 9 bases, with 15 bases between. This CDR3 is CASSLDRGGHGEQFF. CDR3 coding DNA: TGTGCCAGCAGCTTAGATAGGGGGGGCCATGGTGAGCAGTTCTTC.

Turning to this clone: Other nucleotide sequences from this sample produce the same CDR3. The CDR3 is CAIRTGSTDTQYF. The CDR3 DNA reads as TGTGCCATCAGGACAGGGAGCACAGATACGCAGTATTTT. The gene calls are TRBV10-3 and TRBJ2-3; 7 bases are shared with TRBD1. Germline assignment: CDR1 ENHRY and CDR2 SYGVKD. There are 13 residues in the CDR3. Trimming cost V 6 bases and J 0 bases; bases outside gene matches: 0.

A note on this clone: This sample includes further DNA sequences coding for the same CDR3. This chain links TRBV9 with TRBJ2-3; 8 nucleotides agree with TRBD2. The CDR3 length is 15 residues. In germline, CDR1 is SGDLS, CDR2 YYNGEE. Unmatched junction bases numbered 4, after V lost 0 bases and J lost 4 bases. CDR3 sequence: CASSVDGRAADTQYF. CDR3 bases: TGTGCCAGCAGCGTAGACGGGAGGGCCGCAGATACGCAGTATTTT.

The chain is built from TRBV4-3 and TRBJ1-1; no clear D. The CDR3 spans 13 residues. Trimming pared 0 bases from V and 3 bases from J, leaving 5 bases between. Germline V lookup: CDR1 LGHNA, CDR2 YSLEER. CDR3: CASSQDGYTEAFF. The DNA of the CDR3 is TGCGCCAGCAGCCAAGACGGTTACACTGAAGCTTTCTTT.

The rearrangement joins TRBV7-9 to TRBJ2-5, with 9 bases identical to TRBD1. Trimming cost V 3 bases and J 4 bases; bases outside gene matches: 9. The CDR3 is 16 residues long. CDR1 SEHNR and CDR2 FQNEAQ come from the germline V gene (reference sequence). CDR3 in amino acids: CASSFPGQGAGETQYF. The CDR3 DNA is TGTGCCAGCAGCTTTCCGGGACAGGGTGCGGGAGAGACCCAGTACTTC.

The chain joins TRBV11-2 to TRBJ1-1, with D unresolved. V lost 0 bases and J lost 5, with 10 bases in between. The CDR3 loop spans 14 amino acids. Germline V gives CDR1 SGHAT, CDR2 FQNNGV. This CDR3 is CASSLEGSLTEAFF. The CDR3 bases are TGTGCCAGCAGCTTAGAGGGCTCGTTGACTGAAGCTTTCTTT.

The chain joins TRBV10-1 to TRBJ2-1; D is possibly TRBD2 (6 bases). With 6 bases removed from V and 5 bases from J, the gap between germline ends came to 11 bases. This CDR3 region has 13 residues. CDR1 is WNHNN, CDR2 SYGVQD, per germline (reference sequence). DNA of the CDR3: TGCGCCAGCAGAAGGGACTTACACAATGAGCAGTTCTTC. Its protein is CASRRDLHNEQFF.

This clone was seen once. The chain is built from TRBV7-6 and TRBJ2-1, with 7 positions matching TRBD1. CDR1 is SGHVS, CDR2 FNYEAQ, per germline. V shed 4 bases, J shed 3 bases, and the junction held 12 bases outside the gene matches. The length of the CDR3 is 17 residues. CDR3 amino acids: CASSSAKGQKVYNEQFF. For the CDR3, the DNA is TGTGCCAGCAGCTCGGCCAAGGGACAGAAGGTCTACAATGAGCAGTTCTTC.

This chain connects TRBV7-9 to TRBJ2-5, with D unresolved. Trimming pared 5 bases from V and 2 bases from J, leaving 12 bases between. CDR3 length equals 14 residues. Germline V gene sequence: CDR1 SEHNR, CDR2 FQNEAQ (reference sequence). CDR3 amino acids: CASSPMKGQETQYF. CDR3 DNA: TGTGCCAGCAGCCCTATGAAGGGTCAAGAGACCCAGTACTTC.

The chain is built from TRBV5-1 and TRBJ2-3, with D possibly being TRBD2 (6 bases). This CDR3 comprises 16 residues. Trimming pared 0 bases from V and 3 bases from J, leaving 14 bases between. Looked up from germline, CDR1 is SGHRS and CDR2 is YFSETQ. CDR3 DNA sequence: TGCGCCAGCAGCTTGGACCCGGGAGAGGGTACAGATACGCAGTATTTT. Protein product: CASSLDPGEGTDTQYF.

The chain couples TRBV27 to TRBJ1-5; 11 nucleotides line up with TRBD1. J lost 1 base, V lost 2 bases, and 7 bases had no gene match. The germline gives CDR1 MNHEY, CDR2 SMNVEV (reference sequence). The CDR3 runs to 18 residues. The CDR3 here is CASSLLGTGGLSNQPQHF. The DNA of the CDR3 is TGTGCCAGCAGTTTACTGGGGACAGGGGGTCTGAGCAATCAGCCCCAGCATTTT.

The chain uses TRBV25-1 and TRBJ2-7; D not resolved. The ends were cut back, 4 bases at V and 5 bases at J, with 12 bases in the middle. This CDR3 comprises 13 residues. Germline-derived CDR1 and CDR2 are MGHDK and SYGVNS. DNA for the CDR3: TGTGCCAGCAGTGGGTTTGGGGTCAACGAGCAGTACTTC. This translates into CASSGFGVNEQYF.

The chain carries TRBV27 and TRBJ2-1; 8 bases match TRBD1. The CDR3 runs 16 residues. The J segment lost 1 base and the V segment lost 8 bases, leaving 10 bases of the junction unmatched. Germline values: CDR1 MNHEY, CDR2 SMNVEV (reference sequence). CDR3 DNA: TGTGCCAGCCAGCTTGGCACAGGGGGGTCCTACAATGAGCAGTTCTTC. It codes for CASQLGTGGSYNEQFF.

This clone was seen once. The chain recombines TRBV6-1 with TRBJ2-7; 7 nucleotides match TRBD1. The CDR3 contains 15 residues. Germline trimming cut 3 bases from V and 0 bases from J; bases unmatched to any gene: 5. Per germline, CDR1 MNHNS and CDR2 SASEGT. This CDR3 reads CASSDPGQSSYEQYF. The CDR3, as DNA: TGTGCCAGCAGTGACCCGGGACAGAGCTCCTACGAGCAGTACTTC.

The chain has TRBV10-3 and TRBJ2-5, with TRBD2 matching over 9 bases. Trimming took 6 bases from V and 4 from J; bases not matched to a gene: 9. The CDR3 is made up of 15 amino acids. The germline gives CDR1 ENHRY, CDR2 SYGVKD. The CDR3 DNA reads TGTGCCATCAGCCCTTCTAGCGGGGTGGGAGAGACCCAGTACTTC. It specifies CAISPSSGVGETQYF.

The chain's CDR3 is CASSSGDRNQPQHF. The CDR3 region has the DNA TGTGCCAGTAGTAGCGGGGACCGGAATCAGCCCCAGCATTTT. This chain links TRBV19 with TRBJ1-5, with TRBD1 as a possible D gene (5 bases). The length of the CDR3 is 14 residues. V dropped 4 bases and J dropped 4 bases, with 11 bases sitting between them. The V gene's germline CDR1 is LNHDA and CDR2 SQIVND (reference sequence).

This clone occurred a few times. The chain combines TRBV9 with TRBJ1-2; 7 bases fit TRBD1. Unmatched junction bases numbered 4, after V lost 3 bases and J lost 2 bases. There are 14 residues in the CDR3. Germline V gene lookup returns CDR1 SGDLS and CDR2 YYNGEE. CDR3 in DNA: TGTGCCAGCAGCGGCCAACAGGGGAACTATGGCTACACCTTC. It translates to CASSGQQGNYGYTF. The full variable domain, its missing parts supplied by reference TRBV9 and TRBJ1-2, is DSGVTQTPKHLITATGQRVTLRCSPRSGDLSVYWYQQSLDQGLQFLIQYYNGEERAKGNILERFSAQQFPDLHSELNLSSLELGDSALYFCASSGQQGNYGYTFGSGTRLTVV.

The V and J genes are TRBV2 and TRBJ2-7; D is unresolved. V gave up 5 bases and J gave up 9 bases, with 20 bases separating them. The CDR3 loop spans 14 amino acids. CDR1 SNHLY and CDR2 FYNNEI come from the germline V gene. Here the CDR3 DNA reads TGTGCCAGCAGTTCGAACAGCCCCCCCGCGTGGCAGTACTTC. Protein: CASSSNSPPAWQYF.

On this clone: The identical CDR3 is also encoded by other nucleotide sequences in the sample. This sequence joins TRBV7-8 and TRBJ2-1; 11 bases map to TRBD2. V trimming: 4 bases; J trimming: 4 bases; junction bases outside the gene matches: 3. The germline V gene encodes CDR1 SGHVS and CDR2 FQNEAQ. The CDR3 extends over 15 amino acids. The CDR3 bases are TGTGCCAGCAGCTCCGGGACTAGCGGTTACAATGAGCAGTTCTTC. Encoded protein: CASSSGTSGYNEQFF.

This rearrangement joins TRBV11-2 to TRBJ1-4; tentatively, D is TRBD1 (5 bases). Germline V gives CDR1 SGHAT, CDR2 FQNNGV. The CDR3 runs to 15 residues. V shed 3 bases and J shed 3 bases, with 11 bases lying between them. CDR3 sequence (DNA): TGTGCCAGCAGCTTGAGAGGGGCCCCTAATGAAAAACTGTTTTTT. The encoded protein is CASSLRGAPNEKLFF.